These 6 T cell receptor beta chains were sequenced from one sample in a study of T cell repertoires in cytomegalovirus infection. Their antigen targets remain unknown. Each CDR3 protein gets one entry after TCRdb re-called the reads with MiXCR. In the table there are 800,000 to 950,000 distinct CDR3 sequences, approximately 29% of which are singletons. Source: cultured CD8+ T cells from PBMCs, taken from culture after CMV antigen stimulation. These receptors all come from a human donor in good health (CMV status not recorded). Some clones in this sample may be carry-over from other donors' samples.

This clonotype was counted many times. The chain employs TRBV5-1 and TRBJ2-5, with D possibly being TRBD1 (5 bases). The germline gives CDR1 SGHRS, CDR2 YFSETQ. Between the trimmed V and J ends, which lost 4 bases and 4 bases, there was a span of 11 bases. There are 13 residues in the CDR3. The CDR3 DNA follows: TGCGCCAGCAGCGAACAGGCCAGAGAGACCCAGTACTTC. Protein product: CASSEQARETQYF.

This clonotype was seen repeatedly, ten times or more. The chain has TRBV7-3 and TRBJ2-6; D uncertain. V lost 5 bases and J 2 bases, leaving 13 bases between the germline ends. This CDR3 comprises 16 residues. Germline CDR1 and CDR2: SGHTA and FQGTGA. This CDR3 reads CASSLHTVPGANVLTF. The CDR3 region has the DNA TGTGCCAGCAGCCTCCACACCGTCCCTGGGGCCAACGTCCTGACTTTC.

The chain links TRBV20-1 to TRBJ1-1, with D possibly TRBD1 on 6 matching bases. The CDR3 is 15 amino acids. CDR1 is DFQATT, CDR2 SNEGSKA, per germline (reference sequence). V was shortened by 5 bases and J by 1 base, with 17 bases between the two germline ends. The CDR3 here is CSAVPRGLENTEAFF. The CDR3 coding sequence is TGCAGTGCTGTACCCAGGGGCTTGGAGAACACTGAAGCTTTCTTT.

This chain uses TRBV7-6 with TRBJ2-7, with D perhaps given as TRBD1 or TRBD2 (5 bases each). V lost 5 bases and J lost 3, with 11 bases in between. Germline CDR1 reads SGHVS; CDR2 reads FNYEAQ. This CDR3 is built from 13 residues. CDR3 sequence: CASSLGTYYEQYV. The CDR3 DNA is TGTGCCAGCAGCCTCGGGACCTACTACGAGCAGTACGTC.

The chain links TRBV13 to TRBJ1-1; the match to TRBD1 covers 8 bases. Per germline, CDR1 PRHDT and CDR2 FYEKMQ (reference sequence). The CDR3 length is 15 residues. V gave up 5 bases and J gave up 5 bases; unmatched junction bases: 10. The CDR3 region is CASSARGQGETEAFF. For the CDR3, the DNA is TGTGCCAGCAGCGCAAGAGGACAGGGAGAGACTGAAGCTTTCTTT.

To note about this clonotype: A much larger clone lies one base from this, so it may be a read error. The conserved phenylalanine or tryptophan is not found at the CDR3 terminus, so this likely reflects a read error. The CDR3 nucleotides read TGTGCCAGCAGCTCCGGGTGGGACAGGGGGCGAGAGACCCAGTACGTC. Residues: CASSSGWDRGRETQYV. J is TRBJ2-5 and V is TRBV7-2, with 12 bases matching TRBD1. The V gene end was trimmed by 4 bases and the J gene end by 4 bases; junction bases not matched to a gene: 7. The CDR3 has 16 amino acids. From germline, CDR1 is SGHTA and CDR2 FQGNSA.